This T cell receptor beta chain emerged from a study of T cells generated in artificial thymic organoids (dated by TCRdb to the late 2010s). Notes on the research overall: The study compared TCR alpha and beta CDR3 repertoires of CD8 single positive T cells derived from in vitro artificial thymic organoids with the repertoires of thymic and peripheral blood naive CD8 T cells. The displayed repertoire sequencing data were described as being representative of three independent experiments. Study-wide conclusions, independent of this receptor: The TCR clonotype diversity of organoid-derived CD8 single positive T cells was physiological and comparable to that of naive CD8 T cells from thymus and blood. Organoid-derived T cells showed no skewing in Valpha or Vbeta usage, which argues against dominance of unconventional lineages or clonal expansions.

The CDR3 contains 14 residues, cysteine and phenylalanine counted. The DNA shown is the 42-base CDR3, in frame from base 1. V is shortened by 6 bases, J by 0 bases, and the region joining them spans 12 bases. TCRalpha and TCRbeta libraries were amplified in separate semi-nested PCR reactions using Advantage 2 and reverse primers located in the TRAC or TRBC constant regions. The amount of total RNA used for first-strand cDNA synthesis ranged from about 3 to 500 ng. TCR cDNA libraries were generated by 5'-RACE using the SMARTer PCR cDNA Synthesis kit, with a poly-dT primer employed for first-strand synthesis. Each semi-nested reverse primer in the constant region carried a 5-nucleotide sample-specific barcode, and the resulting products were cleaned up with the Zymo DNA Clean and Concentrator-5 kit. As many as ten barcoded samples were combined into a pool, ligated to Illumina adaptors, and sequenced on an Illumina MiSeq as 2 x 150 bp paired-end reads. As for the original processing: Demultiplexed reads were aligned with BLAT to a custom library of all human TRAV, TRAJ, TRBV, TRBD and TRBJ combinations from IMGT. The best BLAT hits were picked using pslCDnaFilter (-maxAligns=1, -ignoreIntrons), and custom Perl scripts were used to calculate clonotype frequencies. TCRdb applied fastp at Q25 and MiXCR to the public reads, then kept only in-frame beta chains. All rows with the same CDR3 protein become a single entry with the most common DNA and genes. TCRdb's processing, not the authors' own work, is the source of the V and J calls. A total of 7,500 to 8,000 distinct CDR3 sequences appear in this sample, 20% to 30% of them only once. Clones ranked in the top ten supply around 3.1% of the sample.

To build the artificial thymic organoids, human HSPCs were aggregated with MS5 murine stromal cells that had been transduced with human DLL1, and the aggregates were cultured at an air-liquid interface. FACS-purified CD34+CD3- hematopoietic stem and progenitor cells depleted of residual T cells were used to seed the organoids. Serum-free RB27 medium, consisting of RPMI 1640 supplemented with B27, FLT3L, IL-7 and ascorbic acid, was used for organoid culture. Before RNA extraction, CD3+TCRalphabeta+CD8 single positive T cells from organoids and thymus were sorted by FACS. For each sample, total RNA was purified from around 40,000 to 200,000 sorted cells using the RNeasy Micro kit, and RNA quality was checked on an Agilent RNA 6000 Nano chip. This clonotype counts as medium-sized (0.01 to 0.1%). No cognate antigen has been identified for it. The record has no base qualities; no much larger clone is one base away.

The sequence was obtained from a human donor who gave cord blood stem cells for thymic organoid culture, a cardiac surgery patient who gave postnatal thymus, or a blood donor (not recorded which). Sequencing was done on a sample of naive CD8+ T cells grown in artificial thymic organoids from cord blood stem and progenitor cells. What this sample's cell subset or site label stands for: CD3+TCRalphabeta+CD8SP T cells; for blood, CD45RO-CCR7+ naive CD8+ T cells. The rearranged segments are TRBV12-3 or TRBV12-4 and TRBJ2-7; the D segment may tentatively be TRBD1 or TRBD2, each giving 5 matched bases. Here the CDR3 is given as CASSSGQVSYEQYF. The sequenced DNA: TGTGCCAGCAGCTCGGGGCAGGTCTCCTACGAGCAGTACTTC.